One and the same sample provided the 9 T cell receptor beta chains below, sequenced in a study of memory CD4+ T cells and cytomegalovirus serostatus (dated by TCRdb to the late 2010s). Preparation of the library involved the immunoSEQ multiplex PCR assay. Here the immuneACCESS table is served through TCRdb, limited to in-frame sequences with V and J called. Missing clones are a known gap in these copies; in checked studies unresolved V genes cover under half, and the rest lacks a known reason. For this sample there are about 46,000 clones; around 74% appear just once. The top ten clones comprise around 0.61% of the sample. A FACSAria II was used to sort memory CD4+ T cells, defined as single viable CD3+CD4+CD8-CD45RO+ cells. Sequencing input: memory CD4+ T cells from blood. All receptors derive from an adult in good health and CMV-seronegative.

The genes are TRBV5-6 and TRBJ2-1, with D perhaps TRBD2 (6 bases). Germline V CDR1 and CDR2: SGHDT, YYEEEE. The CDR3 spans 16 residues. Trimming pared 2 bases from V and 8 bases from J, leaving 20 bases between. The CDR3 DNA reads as TGTGCCAGCAGCTTCGGAGGGGCCCGAGAATTCGATGAGCAGTTCTTC. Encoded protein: CASSFGGAREFDEQFF. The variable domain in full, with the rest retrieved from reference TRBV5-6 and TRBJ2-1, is DAGVTQSPTHLIKTRGQQVTLRCSPKSGHDTVSWYQQALGQGPQFIFQYYEEEERQRGNFPDRFSGHQFPNYSSELNVNALLLGDSALYLCASSFGGAREFDEQFFGPGTRLTVL.

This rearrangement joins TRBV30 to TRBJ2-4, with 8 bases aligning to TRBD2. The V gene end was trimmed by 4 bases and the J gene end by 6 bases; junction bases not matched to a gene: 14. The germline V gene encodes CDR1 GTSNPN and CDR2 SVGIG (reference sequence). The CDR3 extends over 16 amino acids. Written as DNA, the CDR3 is TGTGCCTGGATTAAGGTAGCGGCGGGGGGAGGAAACATTCAGTACTTC. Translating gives CAWIKVAAGGGNIQYF.

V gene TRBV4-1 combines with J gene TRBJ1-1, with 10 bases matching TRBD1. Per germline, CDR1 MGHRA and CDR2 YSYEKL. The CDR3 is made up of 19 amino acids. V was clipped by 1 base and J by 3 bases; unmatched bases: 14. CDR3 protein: CASSQGEFRQGAWDTEAFF. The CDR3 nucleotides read TGCGCCAGCAGCCAAGGGGAATTTCGACAGGGGGCTTGGGACACTGAAGCTTTCTTT.

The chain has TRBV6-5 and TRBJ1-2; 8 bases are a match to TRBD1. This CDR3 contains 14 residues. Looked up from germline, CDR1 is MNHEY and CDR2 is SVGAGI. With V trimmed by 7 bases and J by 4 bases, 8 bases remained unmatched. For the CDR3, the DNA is TGTGCCAGCAATGTGGGACAGGAGTTCTATGGCTACACCTTC. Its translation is CASNVGQEFYGYTF.

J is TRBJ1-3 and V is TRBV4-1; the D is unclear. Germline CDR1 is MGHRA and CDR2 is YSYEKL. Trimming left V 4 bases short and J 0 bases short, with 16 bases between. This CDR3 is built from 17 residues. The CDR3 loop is CASSPGERQSSGNTIYF. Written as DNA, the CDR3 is TGCGCCAGCAGCCCAGGAGAAAGGCAGTCCTCTGGAAACACCATATATTTT.

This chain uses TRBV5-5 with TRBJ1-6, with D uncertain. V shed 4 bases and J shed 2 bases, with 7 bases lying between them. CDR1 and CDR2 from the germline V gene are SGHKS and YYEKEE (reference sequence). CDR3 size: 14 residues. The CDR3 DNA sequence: TGTGCCAGCAGCCTCGACCCCTATAATTCACCCCTCCACTTT. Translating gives CASSLDPYNSPLHF.

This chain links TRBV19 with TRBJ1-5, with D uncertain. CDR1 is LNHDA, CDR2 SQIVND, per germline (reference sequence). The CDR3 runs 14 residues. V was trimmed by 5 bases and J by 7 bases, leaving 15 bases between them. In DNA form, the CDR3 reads TGTGCCAGTAGTTCCCTGGGGAAAAGCCAGCCCCAGCATTTT. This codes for CASSSLGKSQPQHF.

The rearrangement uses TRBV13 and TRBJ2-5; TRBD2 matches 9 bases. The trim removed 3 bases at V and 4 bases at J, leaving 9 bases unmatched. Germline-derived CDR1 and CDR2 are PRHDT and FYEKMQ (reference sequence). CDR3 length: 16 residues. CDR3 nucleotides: TGTGCCAGCAGCTTCCGGAGGACTAGCGATGGAGAGACCCAGTACTTC. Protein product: CASSFRRTSDGETQYF.

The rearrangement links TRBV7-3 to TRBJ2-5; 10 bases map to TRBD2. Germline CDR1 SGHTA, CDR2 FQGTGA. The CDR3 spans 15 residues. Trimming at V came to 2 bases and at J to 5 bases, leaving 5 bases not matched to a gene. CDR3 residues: CASSLLAGVGETQYF. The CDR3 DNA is TGTGCCAGCAGCTTACTAGCGGGGGTCGGTGAGACCCAGTACTTC.